This T cell receptor (beta chain) was retrieved from a study of cytomegalovirus exposure and HLA in healthy donors. The wider study: The roughly 100 million unique TCR beta sequences, from about 179 million T cells, were found by an earlier analysis.

The PCR was carried out with 60 Vbeta primers and 13 Jbeta primers. How the authors handled the data: Later analysis identified some 80 million unique TCR beta chains, approximately 11 million shared. TCRdb's table, derived via immunoSEQ multiplex PCR, lists solely in-frame clones and lacks some. Clone size and V and J calls were adopted from that table, with D and trimming inferred from the DNA. The sample includes around 140,000 clones, around three quarters of them seen just once. As regards this clone: The antigen is unknown.

J gave up 2 bases and V 0 bases, and 6 bases lay outside the gene matches. This CDR3 is built from 18 residues. Germline V gene data show CDR1 as SGHRS and CDR2 as YFSETQ. Study results and limitations: Confirmation in vitro established that a few CMV-associated chains were specific for CMV antigens. Across HLA loci, a later analysis found differing TCR association rates, with DRB1 most and HLA-C fewest.

The sequencing sample was made of PBMCs. This rearrangement joins TRBV5-1 to TRBJ2-1; 12 nucleotides align to TRBD2. The source of this sequence is a male donor in good health and CMV-seropositive. The CDR3 is CASSLVLAGGPPYNEQFF. CDR3 sequence (DNA): TGCGCCAGCAGCTTGGTCCTAGCGGGGGGGCCTCCCTACAATGAGCAGTTCTTC.